A selection of T cell receptor beta chains follows, all from one sample in a study of cytomegalovirus exposure and HLA in healthy donors. Assay used: immunoSEQ multiplex PCR; TCRdb lists only in-frame clones, some missing. The sample has 7,000 or so clones; 45% to 60% are singletons. The sequenced sample was PBMCs. The receptors here all came from a young man in good health and CMV-seropositive. Both conserved end residues are part of each CDR3. D genes are given only for firm matches. Size is stated for part of the rows, as once, few or many counts, or as a class when the clone is expanded.

d_gene	v_gene	len	abundance	j_gene	CDR3nt	CDR3aa
TRBD1	TRBV11-3	14	.	TRBJ1-6	TGTGCCAGCAGCTTCGGCACAGGGGATTCACCCCTCCACTTT	CASSFGTGDSPLHF
TRBD2	TRBV6-4	16	few	TRBJ2-3	TGTGCCAGCAGTGAGACTAGCGGGGGTAGCACAGATACGCAGTATTTT	CASSETSGGSTDTQYF
TRBD1	TRBV2	12	few	TRBJ1-4	TGTGCCAGCATCAGGGGGGATGAAAAACTGTTTTTT	CASIRGDEKLFF
.	TRBV30	10	.	TRBJ1-1	TGTGCCTGGACGGGGGAACAAGCTTTCTTT	CAWTGEQAFF
.	TRBV6-1	13	.	TRBJ2-7	TGTGCCAGCCTAGGTGGGGGGAGTCCCGAGCAGTACTTC	CASLGGGSPEQYF
.	TRBV11-3	14	few	TRBJ1-1	TGTGCCAGCAGTAGGACAGTAACGGGAACTGAAGCTTTCTTT	CASSRTVTGTEAFF
TRBD1	TRBV28	16	few	TRBJ2-1	TGTGCCAGCAGCTTTCCGGGACAGGGTCGGGACAATGAGCAGTTCTTC	CASSFPGQGRDNEQFF
TRBD1	TRBV14	16	.	TRBJ1-2	TGTGCCAGCAGCCTGACCGGGACAGGGCCGATCTTTGGCTACACCTTC	CASSLTGTGPIFGYTF
.	TRBV7-9	14	.	TRBJ1-4	TGTGCCAGCAGCTACCCCACAGCCATAGAAAAACTGTTTTTT	CASSYPTAIEKLFF
TRBD2	TRBV7-2	14	.	TRBJ2-5	TGTGCCAGCAGCTTCGGGGGGGGCCAAGAGACCCAGTACTTC	CASSFGGGQETQYF
.	TRBV18	14	.	TRBJ1-1	TGTGCCAGCTCACCTCAGGGGTGGAACACTGAAGCTTTCTTT	CASSPQGWNTEAFF
.	TRBV14	13	few	TRBJ1-3	TGTGCCAGCAGCTCAATGGGCGGAAACACCATATATTTT	CASSSMGGNTIYF
.	TRBV9	14	.	TRBJ1-4	TGTGCCAGCAGCGTAGACAGGGCCGATGAAAAACTGTTTTTT	CASSVDRADEKLFF
.	TRBV29-1	14	few	TRBJ1-1	TGCAGCGTTGAAGCCCAGACAATGAACACTGAAGCTTTCTTT	CSVEAQTMNTEAFF
TRBD1	TRBV29-1	12	.	TRBJ2-5	TGCAGCGTTGTAACAGGGGGAGAGACCCAGTACTTC	CSVVTGGETQYF
TRBD2	TRBV9	15	.	TRBJ2-7	TGTGCCAGTTCCTTGGGACTAGCGGGAGGATACGAGCAGTACTTC	CASSLGLAGGYEQYF
.	TRBV20-1	11	.	TRBJ1-1	TGCGGCACACAGGGGAACACTGAAGCTTTCTTT	CGTQGNTEAFF
.	TRBV6-5	14	few	TRBJ2-7	TGTGCCAGCAGTTACTCGAGCGGTTACTACGAGCAGTACTTC	CASSYSSGYYEQYF
.	TRBV5-8	15	few	TRBJ1-5	TGTGCCAGCAAATCGGGGATGGCCCGCCATCAGCCCCAGCATTTT	CASKSGMARHQPQHF
.	TRBV19	13	few	TRBJ1-1	TGTGCCAGTAGTATTTACTGGTGGACTGAAGCTTTCTTT	CASSIYWWTEAFF
.	TRBV10-3	15	few	TRBJ2-7	TGTGCCATCAGTGAGGACGGGACTTCTTCCGGCGAGCAGTACTTC	CAISEDGTSSGEQYF
.	TRBV29-1	15	.	TRBJ1-4	TGCAGCGTTCCCGGCGCGGGCGAGGGTCGGGAAAAACTGTTTTTT	CSVPGAGEGREKLFF
.	TRBV30	12	.	TRBJ1-3	TGTGTTCTTAGATATCCTGGAAACACCATATATTTT	CVLRYPGNTIYF
.	TRBV2	12	few	TRBJ2-1	TGTGCCAGCAGTGAAGTTAGCCATGAGCAGTTCTTC	CASSEVSHEQFF
.	TRBV5-1	15	.	TRBJ1-1	TGCGCCAGCAGGCGGGGGTCCCCTTGGAACACTGAAGCTTTCTTT	CASRRGSPWNTEAFF
.	TRBV7-6	14	.	TRBJ2-7	TGTGCCAGCAGCTTCCGCGGGGTTCCGCAGGAGCAGTACTTC	CASSFRGVPQEQYF